This T cell receptor beta chain was captured by sequencing in a study of blood T cell repertoires in COVID-19 (dated by TCRdb to 2018 to 2021). Background on the whole study: The collaborator samples originated in the United States, Italy and Spain and spanned the acute and convalescent phases of COVID-19. The material from the prospective study consisted of cDNA or gDNA derived from T cells, B-cell-depleted T cells, or PBMCs. Sample metadata almost always included a de-identified subject ID, COVID-19 status, age in years and sex. The dataset comprised deeply sampled blood TCRbeta repertoires from subjects exposed to, actively infected with, or recovered from COVID-19. The samples were drawn from the first 160 participants of the ongoing ImmuneRACE study and from over a thousand subjects provided by 6 global collaborators. Where available, HLA class I and class II types were obtained from metadata supplied by the sample provider rather than from assay-based typing. The repertoires were made available in a free public database intended to serve as a resource for research on the immune response to SARS-CoV-2. General findings and caveats noted by the study authors: How much clinical and demographic metadata was included differed by source and by participant, and the metadata was provided uncurated.

The germline V gene sets CDR1 to SGHNT and CDR2 to YENEEA. The junction carries 17 bases between V and J, which are trimmed by 1 base and 10 bases respectively. The CDR3 runs 15 amino acids, cysteine and phenylalanine included. The kept DNA is CDR3 alone, 45 bases in frame from the first base. Collaborating institutions collected whole blood in K2EDTA tubes following their own protocols. Collaborator samples were shipped for TCRbeta analysis as frozen whole blood, isolated PBMCs, or DNA extracted from either sample type. To note about this clone: What this receptor recognizes is not known. No base qualities exist here, and no much larger clone lies one base off it.

TCRbeta CDR3 regions were amplified from genomic DNA by means of the immunoSEQ Assay, a bias-controlled multiplex PCR. Per the source publication's procedure: Nucleated cell counts per sample were estimated from amplification of reference gene primers within the assay. Sequence reads were collapsed and filtered to measure the absolute abundance of every unique TCRbeta CDR3 rearrangement. For each sample, productive Simpson clonality was calculated by taking the square root of Simpson's diversity index across productive rearrangements. TCRdb took this table from immuneACCESS and kept in-frame rearrangements with V and J called. Such tables lack part of the clones; where checked against another copy, unresolved V genes explain under half of the gap, and the rest is unexplained. V, J and clone size are those of that table, while D and trimming were read from the DNA. Here the sample has roughly 99,000 clones; approximately 88% occur a single time. 6.8% of the sample is held by the ten biggest clonotypes.

The clonotype originates from a man aged 50-59 years with active or convalescent COVID-19. Recombination joined TRBV11-3 with TRBJ2-1; perhaps TRBD1 is the D gene, with 6 bases matching. The sequencing input was peripheral blood. Here is the DNA: TGTGCCAGCAGCTTAGGGGGGCAGTCTACGGAGGAGCAGTTCTTC. Translated, it reads CASSLGGQSTEEQFF.